The 9 T cell receptor beta chains below were found in one sample sequenced in a study of graft-versus-host responses after intestinal transplantation. Sequencing used immunoSEQ multiplex PCR; TCRdb keeps in-frame clones, though not all of them. The sample has 84,000 or so clones; roughly 80% are singletons. No cognate antigen is known for these TCRs. Sequenced here: unstimulated CD4+ T cells sorted from spleen or lymph node cells, sampled before intestinal transplant. All receptors come from a human donor who received an intestinal transplant.

This clone is judged medium-sized. The CDR3 nucleotides are TGTGCCACTCAGAGCCTAGGTCTCTCTGGGGCCAACGTCCTGACTTTC. Translation gives CATQSLGLSGANVLTF. The V gene is TRBV28, the J gene TRBJ2-6, with unresolved D. In germline, CDR1 is MDHEN, CDR2 SYDVKM. Trimming left V 10 bases short and J 0 bases short, with 16 bases between. The CDR3 totals 16 residues.

The rearrangement links TRBV29-1 to TRBJ1-1, with D possibly matching TRBD1 (5 bases). With 7 bases removed from V and 0 bases from J, the gap between germline ends came to 9 bases. Per the germline V gene, CDR1 is SQVTM and CDR2 is ANQGSEA. CDR3 length: 12 residues. The CDR3 bases are TGCAGCGCGGACACGGTGAACACTGAAGCTTTCTTT. Protein: CSADTVNTEAFF.

Only one count was recorded for this clone. The gene calls are TRBV6-4 and TRBJ2-3; TRBD2 might be the D (6 bases). The CDR3 extends over 17 amino acids. V was clipped by 4 bases and J by 1 base, with 18 bases between them. Germline loops: CDR1 MRHNA, CDR2 SNTAGT. The CDR3 coding sequence is TGTGCCAGCAGTGTCAAGACTAGACAGTACCGCACAGATACGCAGTATTTT. This translates into CASSVKTRQYRTDTQYF.

This chain uses TRBV9 with TRBJ1-5; TRBD1 might be the D (5 bases). CDR3 length: 12 residues. Trimming pared 7 bases from V and 3 bases from J, leaving 8 bases between. From germline, CDR1 is SGDLS and CDR2 YYNGEE. The CDR3: CASGGSNQPQHF. The CDR3, as DNA: TGTGCCAGCGGGGGGTCCAATCAGCCCCAGCATTTT.

In nucleotides, the CDR3 is TGTGCCAGCAGCTCGGGACAGAACATGAACACTGAAGCTTTCTTT. Its protein product is CASSSGQNMNTEAFF. The chain joins TRBV5-4 to TRBJ1-1; 7 bases are a match to TRBD1. This CDR3 has 15 residues. Germline V gene lookup returns CDR1 SGHNT and CDR2 YYREEE (reference sequence). Losses at the gene ends were 3 bases for V and 0 bases for J; bases not matched to a gene: 5.

The J gene is TRBJ1-2, the V gene TRBV7-9, with TRBD1 matching 8 bases. Germline CDR1 and CDR2: SEHNR and FQNEAQ (reference sequence). The CDR3 runs 16 residues. Trimming at V came to 4 bases and at J to 7 bases, leaving 14 bases not matched to a gene. The CDR3 loop is CASSSPWDRIPLGYTF. DNA for the CDR3: TGTGCCAGCAGCTCTCCGTGGGACAGGATCCCTCTTGGCTACACCTTC.

This clone was seen a single time. The chain has TRBV19 and TRBJ2-5, with 12 nucleotides matching TRBD2. The trim removed 4 bases at V and 2 bases at J, leaving 5 bases unmatched. The CDR3 has 16 amino acids. CDR1 LNHDA and CDR2 SQIVND come from the germline V gene (reference sequence). The CDR3 region has the DNA TGTGCCAGTAGTACACTAGCGGGAGGACGGCAAGAGACCCAGTACTTC. Amino acids: CASSTLAGGRQETQYF. Using reference TRBV19 and TRBJ2-5 for the parts outside the CDR3, the full variable domain is DGGITQSPKYLFRKEGQNVTLSCEQNLNHDAMYWYRQDPGQGLRLIYYSQIVNDFQKGDIAEGYSVSREKKESFPLTVTSAQKNPTAFYLCASSTLAGGRQETQYFGPGTRLLVL.

The J gene is TRBJ2-6, the V gene TRBV28, with 7 nucleotides matching TRBD1. This CDR3 contains 16 residues. V was pared by 3 bases and J by 4 bases, with 6 bases of the junction left unmatched. Germline values: CDR1 MDHEN, CDR2 SYDVKM. CDR3 nucleotides: TGTGCCAGCAGTTTGACAGGGTTGGGAGGGGCCAACGTCCTGACTTTC. It specifies CASSLTGLGGANVLTF.

This clone is a singleton in its sample. CDR3 sequence: CASSLVGSSGNTIYF. CDR3 bases: TGCGCCAGCAGCTTGGTTGGCAGCTCTGGAAACACCATATATTTT. V usage is TRBV5-1 and J usage is TRBJ1-3; D gene unclear. The length of the CDR3 is 15 residues. Germline CDR1 SGHRS, CDR2 YFSETQ. Trimming stripped 0 bases from V and 0 bases from J, with 7 bases between.